This record covers a single T cell receptor beta chain. This specimen belongs to a study of early T cells in non-severe SARS-CoV-2 infection. V shed 4 bases and J shed 4 bases, with 13 bases lying between them. Germline V lookup: CDR1 LGHNA, CDR2 YNFKEQ. CDR3 size: 15 residues. TCRdb passed the 5' RACE reads through MiXCR, listing each CDR3 protein once. Of tens of thousands of distinct CDR3 sequences listed, 10% to 15% are singletons. This TCR was sampled from an adult who was a healthcare worker with PCR-confirmed SARS-CoV-2 infection or an uninfected control (not recorded which). The rearrangement uses TRBV4-2 and TRBJ2-2, with D perhaps TRBD2 (6 bases). The source material was whole blood. In nucleotides, the CDR3 is TGTGCCAGCAGCCTGGGCGGGGCGGGCACCGGGGAGCTGTTTTTT. Amino acid sequence: CASSLGGAGTGELFF.